The text below deals with one T cell receptor (beta chain). Its antigen is not identified. This sample is part of a study of cytomegalovirus exposure and HLA in healthy donors. The germline V gene has CDR1 GTSNPN and CDR2 SVGIG (reference sequence). The CDR3 has 12 amino acids. Trimming shortened V by 2 bases and J by 6 bases, and 10 bases separated the two germline ends. Sequencing was performed with immunoSEQ multiplex PCR; in TCRdb, only in-frame clones are kept and a portion is missing. The sample shows 150,000 to 200,000 clones, around 88% of them seen only once. The study's findings and limits: Under in vitro conditions, three CMV-associated chains were confirmed as specific for CMV antigens. A later analysis found first-cohort TCR clusters tended to co-occur in the approximately 120 validation repertoires. Many donors shared some public TCRs, even though most TCR sequences were rare. Some TCR beta chains (roughly 160 of them) were listed as cytomegalovirus-associated.

This TCR came from a woman aged 18-29 years in good health and CMV-seronegative. The material sequenced was PBMCs. This chain connects TRBV30 to TRBJ1-2; D uncertain. CDR3 region: CAWSYGTHGYTF. Here the CDR3 DNA reads TGTGCCTGGAGTTATGGTACACATGGCTACACCTTC.